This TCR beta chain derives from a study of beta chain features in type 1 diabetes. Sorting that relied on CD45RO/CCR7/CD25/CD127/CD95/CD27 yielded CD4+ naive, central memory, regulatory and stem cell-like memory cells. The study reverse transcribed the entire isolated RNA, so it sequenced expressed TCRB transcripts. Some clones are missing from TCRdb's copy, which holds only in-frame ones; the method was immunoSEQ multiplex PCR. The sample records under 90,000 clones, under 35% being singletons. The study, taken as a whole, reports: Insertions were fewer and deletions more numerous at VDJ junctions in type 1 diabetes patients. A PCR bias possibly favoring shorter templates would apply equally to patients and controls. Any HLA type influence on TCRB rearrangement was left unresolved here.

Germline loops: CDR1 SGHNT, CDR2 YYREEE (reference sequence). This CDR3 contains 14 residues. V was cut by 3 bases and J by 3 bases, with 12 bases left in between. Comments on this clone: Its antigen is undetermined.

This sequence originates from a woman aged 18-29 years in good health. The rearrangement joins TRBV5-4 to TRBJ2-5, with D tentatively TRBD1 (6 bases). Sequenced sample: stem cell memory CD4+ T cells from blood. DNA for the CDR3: TGTGCCAGCAGCTCCCGCGCAGGGGAAGAGACCCAGTACTTC. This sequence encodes CASSSRAGEETQYF.